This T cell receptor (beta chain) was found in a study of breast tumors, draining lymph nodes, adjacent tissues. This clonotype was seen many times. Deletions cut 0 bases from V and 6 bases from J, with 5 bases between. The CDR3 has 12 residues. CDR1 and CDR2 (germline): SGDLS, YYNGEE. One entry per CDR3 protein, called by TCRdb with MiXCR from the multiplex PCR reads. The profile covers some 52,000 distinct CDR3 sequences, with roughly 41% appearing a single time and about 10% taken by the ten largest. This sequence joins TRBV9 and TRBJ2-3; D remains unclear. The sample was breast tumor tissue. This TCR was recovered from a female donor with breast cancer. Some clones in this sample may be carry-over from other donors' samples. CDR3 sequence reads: CASSVDGDTQYF. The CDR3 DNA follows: TGTGCCAGCAGCGTAGATGGGGATACGCAGTATTTT. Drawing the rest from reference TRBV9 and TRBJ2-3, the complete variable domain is DSGVTQTPKHLITATGQRVTLRCSPRSGDLSVYWYQQSLDQGLQFLIQYYNGEERAKGNILERFSAQQFPDLHSELNLSSLELGDSALYFCASSVDGDTQYFGPGTRLTVL.